These T cell receptor beta chains were read from a single sample in a study of T cell responses to AZD1222 COVID-19 vaccine. Sequencing used immunoSEQ multiplex PCR; TCRdb keeps in-frame clones, though not all of them. This sample has more than 85,000 clones, with around 81% found just once. Material: peripheral blood, obtained on day 0 of AZD1222 vaccination. The receptors here all came from an adult in good health. Each CDR3 is given with its conserved first and last residue. The D gene is left open where the match is weak. Not all rows give a size; the values are once, few, many and, for expanded clones, a class.

d_gene: TRBD2
v_gene: TRBV7-2
j_gene: TRBJ2-5
abundance: .
CDR3aa: CASSWGLVLQETQYF
CDR3nt: TGTGCCAGCAGCTGGGGACTAGTCCTCCAAGAGACCCAGTACTTC

d_gene: .
v_gene: TRBV15
j_gene: TRBJ2-3
abundance: .
CDR3aa: CATSRETPRYGGGSDTQYF
CDR3nt: TGTGCCACCAGCAGGGAGACCCCCAGGTATGGGGGTGGGTCAGATACGCAGTATTTT

d_gene: TRBD1
v_gene: TRBV7-6
j_gene: TRBJ2-7
abundance: .
CDR3aa: CASSLDRTGAGEQYF
CDR3nt: TGTGCCAGCAGCCTTGACCGGACAGGGGCTGGGGAGCAGTACTTC

d_gene: .
v_gene: TRBV6-5
j_gene: TRBJ1-4
abundance: .
CDR3aa: CASSYSSRFGEKLFF
CDR3nt: TGTGCCAGCAGTTACTCGAGTCGGTTTGGGGAAAAACTGTTTTTT

d_gene: .
v_gene: TRBV11-2
j_gene: TRBJ1-2
abundance: few
CDR3aa: CASSLQRAAYGYTF
CDR3nt: TGTGCCAGCAGCTTACAAAGGGCAGCCTATGGCTACACCTTC

d_gene: TRBD2
v_gene: TRBV4-3
j_gene: TRBJ2-7
abundance: .
CDR3aa: CASERVKVRREGSSYEQYF
CDR3nt: TGCGCCAGCGAACGGGTTAAAGTTAGGCGGGAGGGGAGCTCCTACGAGCAGTACTTC

d_gene: .
v_gene: TRBV19
j_gene: TRBJ1-2
abundance: .
CDR3aa: CASSIDPVGGYTF
CDR3nt: TGTGCCAGTAGTATAGATCCGGTCGGTGGCTACACCTTC

d_gene: .
v_gene: TRBV6-5
j_gene: TRBJ1-2
abundance: .
CDR3aa: CASSYEGTGYTF
CDR3nt: TGTGCCAGCAGTTACGAGGGAACTGGCTACACCTTC

d_gene: .
v_gene: TRBV18
j_gene: TRBJ1-1
abundance: .
CDR3aa: CASSPDRLAEAFF
CDR3nt: TGTGCCAGCTCACCCGACAGGTTGGCTGAAGCTTTCTTT

d_gene: .
v_gene: TRBV30
j_gene: TRBJ2-7
abundance: once
CDR3aa: CAWLRKGSSYEQYF
CDR3nt: TGTGCCTGGCTGAGGAAAGGGAGCTCCTACGAGCAGTACTTC

d_gene: .
v_gene: TRBV19
j_gene: TRBJ2-3
abundance: .
CDR3aa: CASSIGQTLITDTQYF
CDR3nt: TGTGCCAGTAGTATCGGCCAGACCCTCATCACAGATACGCAGTATTTT